This T cell receptor beta chain was profiled in a study of human T cells and chemical hapten exposure. General observations from the study: DPC sensitization left the count of TCRs above 1 in 1000 unchanged. It should be noted that donors had alopecia, so their immune response may differ from healthy people's.

The time point was: patch test 1, 2 weeks after DPC sensitization. The sample's treatment: therapeutic diphenylcyclopropenone sensitization with weekly scalp DPC. This CDR3 is 13 amino acids long. With V trimmed by 6 bases and J by 6 bases, 5 bases remained unmatched. This clonotype was seen repeatedly, ten times or more. Its antigen is as yet unknown. A single record per CDR3 protein comes from TCRdb applying MiXCR to the RACE reads. The sample shows approximately 110,000 distinct CDR3 sequences, approximately 10% of them seen only once. The sequence was collected from a woman in her forties with alopecia areata. Some clones in this sample may be carry-over from other donors' samples. Specimen: whole blood, collected in connection with sensitization to the hapten diphenylcyclopropenone (DPC). The rearrangement links TRBV12-3 or TRBV12-4 to TRBJ2-1; TRBD2 aligns across 7 bases. For the CDR3, the DNA is TGTGCCAGCAGACCCTCGGGGGGCAATGAGCAGTTCTTC. Translation: CASRPSGGNEQFF.